This T cell receptor beta chain was observed in a study of pediatric ulcerative colitis. Findings and limits, study-wide: A couple of rectal CDR3 clonotypes occurred in all ulcerative colitis patients. A couple of patients' blood samples yielded substantially fewer templates. In rectum, acute severe colitis had expanded clones and less diversity.

Sequencing used immunoSEQ multiplex PCR; TCRdb keeps in-frame clones, though not all of them. The table has 35,000 to 45,000 clones, 75% seen once. Rectal tissue came from one to two pinch biopsies taken at colonoscopy. Germline assignment: CDR1 MNHEY and CDR2 SVGAGI. The CDR3 runs to 14 residues. V was shortened by 6 bases and J by 3 bases, with 12 bases between the two germline ends. Points on this clone: Its antigen is still unknown.

The clonotype originates from a boy aged 10-17 years with severe ulcerative colitis. What was sequenced was gut tissue. V gene TRBV6-5 combines with J gene TRBJ1-5, with a weak D call TRBD1 (5 bases). The CDR3 sequence is CASSLNRHNQPQHF. The CDR3 DNA follows: TGTGCCAGCAGCTTGAACAGGCACAATCAGCCCCAGCATTTT.